These 23 T cell receptor beta chains originate from one sample sequenced in a study of T cell changes during pregnancy in multiple sclerosis. Clones were sequenced by immunoSEQ multiplex PCR, and TCRdb holds only the in-frame ones, with some missing. This sample has about 97,000 clones, with more than 85% found just once. The material was peripheral blood, obtained in the second trimester of pregnancy. Receptor source: a female donor with multiple sclerosis, enrolled in a pregnancy study.

The chain joins TRBV15 to TRBJ1-5; no clear D. Germline loops: CDR1 LNHNV, CDR2 YYDKDF (reference sequence). The CDR3 totals 14 residues. The ends were cut back, 4 bases at V and 7 bases at J, with 14 bases in the middle. The CDR3 nucleotides read TGTGCCACCAGCAATGGAGCCTCCCGGCAGCCCCAGCATTTT. Translating it yields CATSNGASRQPQHF.

The chain has TRBV29-1 and TRBJ1-2; 10 nucleotides align to TRBD1. The ends lost 6 bases at V and 4 bases at J; junction bases unmatched: 5. Germline CDR1 SQVTM, CDR2 ANQGSEA. This CDR3 is built from 13 residues. The CDR3 nucleotides read TGCAGCGTCCGGGACAGGGGATCCTATGGCTACACCTTC. Translating it yields CSVRDRGSYGYTF.

This sequence joins TRBV5-1 and TRBJ2-2, with 7 nucleotides matching TRBD1. With V trimmed by 4 bases and J by 4 bases, 7 bases remained unmatched. The CDR3 has 15 residues. The germline gives CDR1 SGHRS, CDR2 YFSETQ. The CDR3 DNA is TGCGCCAGCAGCCTAACGACAGGGACCACCGGGGAGCTGTTTTTT. Its translation: CASSLTTGTTGELFF. Complete variable domain (other parts from reference TRBV5-1 and TRBJ2-2): KAGVTQTPRYLIKTRGQQVTLSCSPISGHRSVSWYQQTPGQGLQFLFEYFSETQRNKGNFPGRFSGRQFSNSRSEMNVSTLELGDSALYLCASSLTTGTTGELFFGEGSRLTVL.

This rearrangement joins TRBV5-8 to TRBJ1-1; D remains unclear. This CDR3 is 12 amino acids long. Germline CDR1 SGHTS, CDR2 YDEGEE. Trimming pared 0 bases from V and 11 bases from J, leaving 11 bases between. The CDR3 bases are TGTGCCAGCAGCTTGGTCCCCCCGAGCGCTTTCTTT. Protein sequence: CASSLVPPSAFF.

The chain carries TRBV6-5 and TRBJ2-1, with no clear D. The CDR3 consists of 11 residues. Trimming pared 5 bases from V and 12 bases from J, leaving 11 bases between. The germline V gene encodes CDR1 MNHEY and CDR2 SVGAGI. The CDR3 DNA reads as TGTGCCAGCAGTAGTCTGACGGGGCAGTTCTTC. Amino acid sequence: CASSSLTGQFF.

The chain is built from TRBV6-5 and TRBJ2-7; maybe TRBD2 (5 bases). From germline, CDR1 is MNHEY and CDR2 SVGAGI. The CDR3 runs to 14 residues. V gave up 0 bases and J gave up 7 bases, with 13 bases separating them. The CDR3 nucleotides are TGTGCCAGCAGTTACTCCCATAGATCGGGGGAGCAGTACTTC. This encodes CASSYSHRSGEQYF.

V is TRBV27 and J is TRBJ2-1, with D tentatively TRBD2 (6 bases). Germline V gene sequence: CDR1 MNHEY, CDR2 SMNVEV (reference sequence). The CDR3 covers 14 residues. Trimming cost V 3 bases and J 6 bases, with 12 bases left between them. CDR3 loop: CASSFQGTGNEQFF. CDR3 in DNA: TGTGCCAGCAGTTTCCAAGGGACTGGCAATGAGCAGTTCTTC.

V gene TRBV7-9 combines with J gene TRBJ1-4, with D possibly matching TRBD1 (5 bases). V was clipped by 2 bases and J by 7 bases, with 14 bases between them. CDR3 length equals 15 residues. Per the germline V gene, CDR1 is SEHNR and CDR2 is FQNEAQ (reference sequence). This CDR3 is CASSLRGRLSEKLFF. Here the CDR3 DNA reads TGTGCCAGCAGCTTAAGGGGCCGCCTTAGTGAAAAACTGTTTTTT.

This sequence joins TRBV7-9 and TRBJ2-1, with D unclear. The CDR3 contains 13 residues. Trimming removed 4 bases at V and 5 bases at J, with 9 bases between. The V gene's germline CDR1 is SEHNR and CDR2 FQNEAQ (reference sequence). The CDR3 DNA sequence: TGTGCCAGCAGCTCCGGAGTACACAATGAGCAGTTCTTC. This gives the protein CASSSGVHNEQFF.

This clone was seen only once. The V and J genes are TRBV19 and TRBJ2-1, with TRBD2 identical over 10 bases. Germline loops: CDR1 LNHDA, CDR2 SQIVND (reference sequence). CDR3 length equals 13 residues. With 6 bases clipped from V and 10 bases from J, the junction kept 6 bases outside the gene matches. CDR3 sequence (DNA): TGTGCCAGTAGCCTCACTAGCGGGACCGAGCAGTTCTTC. This encodes CASSLTSGTEQFF.

The V gene is TRBV29-1, the J gene TRBJ2-5; 11 nucleotides align to TRBD2. From germline, CDR1 is SQVTM and CDR2 ANQGSEA. This CDR3 has 16 residues. Trimming cost V 6 bases and J 2 bases; bases outside gene matches: 11. The CDR3 here is CSVDGGGLAGQETQYF. Here the CDR3 DNA reads TGCAGCGTGGACGGGGGAGGACTAGCGGGTCAAGAGACCCAGTACTTC. Using reference TRBV29-1 and TRBJ2-5 for the parts outside the CDR3, the full variable domain is SAVISQKPSRDICQRGTSLTIQCQVDSQVTMMFWYRQQPGQSLTLIATANQGSEATYESGFVIDKFPISRPNLTFSTLTVSNMSPEDSSIYLCSVDGGGLAGQETQYFGPGTRLLVL.

The rearrangement joins TRBV12-5 to TRBJ2-1; D is possibly TRBD1 (6 bases). Germline values: CDR1 LGHNT, CDR2 FRNRAP. The length of the CDR3 is 12 residues. V gave up 7 bases and J gave up 5 bases, with 9 bases separating them. CDR3 nucleotide sequence: TGTGCTAGTGCAGGGGCCGACAATGAGCAGTTCTTC. Its protein product is CASAGADNEQFF.

The rearrangement links TRBV14 to TRBJ2-5, with 11 bases lining up with TRBD2. Germline values: CDR1 SGHDN, CDR2 FVKESK. The length of the CDR3 is 17 residues. V lost 4 bases to trimming and J lost 4 bases; unmatched junction nucleotides: 11. The CDR3, as DNA: TGTGCCAGCAGCCTCCGCCTAGCGGGAGGAATCGGAGAGACCCAGTACTTC. This translates into CASSLRLAGGIGETQYF.

The chain links TRBV5-1 to TRBJ2-7; D might be TRBD2 (6 bases). CDR3 length equals 12 residues. Trimming removed 7 bases at V and 3 bases at J, with 11 bases between. The germline CDR1 and CDR2 sequences are SGHRS and YFSETQ. CDR3 sequence reads: CASSVGGYEQYF. Here the CDR3 DNA reads TGCGCCAGCTCGGTGGGAGGCTACGAGCAGTACTTC.

The DNA of the CDR3 is TGTGCCAGCTCACCAGGGCGGGTGGACACCGGGGAGCTGTTTTTT. Encoded protein: CASSPGRVDTGELFF. The chain uses TRBV18 and TRBJ2-2; a weak D match, TRBD2 (5 bases). V lost 2 bases and J 3 bases, leaving 10 bases between the germline ends. CDR3 length: 15 residues. The germline V gene encodes CDR1 KGHSH and CDR2 LQKENI.

V gene TRBV11-2 combines with J gene TRBJ2-7, with 9 bases that match TRBD1. This CDR3 has 14 amino acids. The germline CDR1 and CDR2 sequences are SGHAT and FQNNGV. Trimming at V came to 3 bases and at J to 2 bases, leaving 2 bases not matched to a gene. CDR3 coding DNA: TGTGCCAGCAGCTTCGGGACAGGGACCTACGAGCAGTACTTC. Translating it yields CASSFGTGTYEQYF.

V gene TRBV5-1 combines with J gene TRBJ2-7; 11 bases match TRBD1. The germline V gene encodes CDR1 SGHRS and CDR2 YFSETQ. V trimming: 0 bases; J trimming: 4 bases; junction bases outside the gene matches: 6. The CDR3 runs to 16 residues. CDR3 residues: CASSLVGGTGGYEQYF. The CDR3 nucleotides are TGCGCCAGCAGCTTGGTGGGCGGGACAGGGGGATACGAGCAGTACTTC.

The CDR3 here is CASSLLAGGQTGELFF. Here the CDR3 DNA reads TGTGCCAGCAGTTTGCTAGCGGGAGGGCAAACCGGGGAGCTGTTTTTT. The chain is built from TRBV28 and TRBJ2-2; TRBD2 matches 12 bases. CDR3 length: 16 residues. V dropped 3 bases and J dropped 5; count of bases not matched to a gene: 4. Germline CDR1 is MDHEN and CDR2 is SYDVKM.

The CDR3 coding sequence is TGTGCCAGCAGCCAGCCATTAGCGGGAGTCAGAAATGAGCAGTTCTTC. Encoded protein: CASSQPLAGVRNEQFF. This chain joins TRBV11-2 and TRBJ2-1; 9 bases line up with TRBD2. Germline trimming cut 5 bases from V and 7 bases from J; bases unmatched to any gene: 12. The CDR3 totals 16 residues. Germline CDR1 SGHAT, CDR2 FQNNGV.

At least ten counts were recorded for this clone. This chain links TRBV6-5 with TRBJ2-7; 8 nucleotides line up with TRBD2. The CDR3 spans 14 residues. V shed 5 bases, J shed 5 bases, and the junction held 8 bases outside the gene matches. From germline, CDR1 is MNHEY and CDR2 SVGAGI. CDR3 protein: CASSISGSGNEQYF. CDR3 nucleotide sequence: TGTGCCAGCAGTATCAGCGGGAGCGGGAACGAGCAGTACTTC.

The chain employs TRBV4-3 and TRBJ2-3, with a possible D match to TRBD1 (5 bases). CDR1 and CDR2 (germline): LGHNA, YSLEER. Trimming removed 1 base at V and 0 bases at J, with 14 bases between. This CDR3 has 17 residues. The CDR3 is CASSQAVTVRSTDTQYF. The CDR3 DNA follows: TGCGCCAGCAGCCAAGCGGTGACAGTTCGAAGCACAGATACGCAGTATTTT.

The chain employs TRBV7-2 and TRBJ1-2; 12 nucleotides agree with TRBD1. The CDR3 runs 15 residues. V lost 0 bases to trimming and J lost 8 bases; unmatched junction nucleotides: 4. CDR1 and CDR2 (germline): SGHTA, FQGNSA. The CDR3 here is CASSLAGTGGRGYTF. As DNA, the CDR3 is TGTGCCAGCAGCTTAGCCGGGACAGGGGGCAGGGGCTACACCTTC.

This chain uses TRBV19 with TRBJ2-6; D might be TRBD2 (6 bases). This CDR3 is 18 amino acids long. The germline CDR1 and CDR2 sequences are LNHDA and SQIVND (reference sequence). V was clipped by 1 base and J by 1 base, with 14 bases between them. The CDR3 protein is CASSIVGGSVSGANVLTF. CDR3 bases: TGTGCCAGTAGTATAGTTGGGGGGAGTGTATCTGGGGCCAACGTCCTGACTTTC.